What follows are 14 T cell receptor beta chains derived from one specimen sequenced in a study. The repertoire was sequenced with immunoSEQ multiplex PCR; TCRdb's copy has only in-frame clones and lacks some. The top ten clones hold 4.4% of a sample with about 68,000 clones, 93% of them seen once. The sample was PBMCs. The source of these receptors is a man aged 40-49 years with rheumatoid arthritis.

The gene calls are TRBV30 and TRBJ1-1; D may be TRBD1 (5 bases). The V end was cut by 1 base, the J end by 7 bases, with 10 bases between. The CDR3 extends over 12 amino acids. CDR1 GTSNPN and CDR2 SVGIG come from the germline V gene (reference sequence). Here the CDR3 reads CAWSAQGGEAFF. CDR3 nucleotides: TGTGCCTGGAGTGCCCAGGGAGGTGAAGCTTTCTTT.

V usage is TRBV6-4 and J usage is TRBJ1-1; TRBD1 matches at 9 bases. The CDR3 loop spans 14 amino acids. J lost 7 bases, V lost 2 bases, and 5 bases had no gene match. CDR1 and CDR2 from the germline V gene are MRHNA and SNTAGT. The CDR3 here is CASSDLPDRGEAFF. The CDR3 nucleotides are TGTGCCAGCAGTGACCTTCCGGACAGGGGTGAAGCTTTCTTT.

The rearrangement links TRBV2 to TRBJ1-5; no clear D. Germline V CDR1 and CDR2: SNHLY, FYNNEI. V lost 5 bases to trimming and J lost 7 bases, with 12 bases between them. The CDR3 sequence is 13 residues long. CDR3 sequence: CASSSDVGQPQHF. The CDR3 nucleotides are TGTGCCAGCAGTTCCGACGTGGGGCAGCCCCAGCATTTT.

This clone was seen only once. This sequence joins TRBV24-1 and TRBJ2-7, with D hard to call. Germline V gene lookup returns CDR1 KGHDR and CDR2 SFDVKD. Trimming removed 6 bases at V and 0 bases at J, with 11 bases between. The CDR3 length is 14 residues. This CDR3 reads CATSTGLSSYEQYF. CDR3 sequence (DNA): TGTGCCACCAGTACGGGCCTCTCCTCCTACGAGCAGTACTTC.

The gene calls are TRBV5-1 and TRBJ1-5; D uncertain. The V gene lost 1 base and the J gene lost 0 bases, with 8 bases spanning the gap. Germline CDR1 is SGHRS and CDR2 is YFSETQ. The length of the CDR3 is 15 residues. The CDR3 nucleotides read TGCGCCAGCAGCTTGTGGGGATATAGCAATCAGCCCCAGCATTTT. Translating it yields CASSLWGYSNQPQHF.

The genes are TRBV28 and TRBJ1-3, with 8 positions matching TRBD1. The CDR3 is 18 amino acids. V shed 4 bases, J shed 1 base, and the junction held 12 bases outside the gene matches. Germline CDR1 and CDR2: MDHEN and SYDVKM. The CDR3 loop reads CASSSFNRGVLSGNTIYF. CDR3 DNA sequence: TGTGCCAGCAGTTCCTTTAACAGGGGGGTTCTTTCTGGAAACACCATATATTTT.

To note about this clone: The identical CDR3 is also encoded by other nucleotide sequences in the sample. The chain uses TRBV12-3 or TRBV12-4 and TRBJ2-5; the D is unclear. This CDR3 has 11 amino acids. The ends were cut back, 1 base at V and 4 bases at J, with 1 base in the middle. CDR3 in DNA: TGTGCCAGCAGTTTAGGAGAGACCCAGTACTTC. This codes for CASSLGETQYF.

The rearrangement links TRBV11-3 to TRBJ2-2; 7 bases align to TRBD2. Looked up from germline, CDR1 is SGHNT and CDR2 is YENEEA. The CDR3 totals 20 residues. V shed 5 bases, J shed 3 bases, and the junction held 21 bases outside the gene matches. CDR3 in DNA: TGTGCCAGCAGCCCTACCCTTATAGGCCAAGCGGGACTTTACACCGGGGAGCTGTTTTTT. It translates to CASSPTLIGQAGLYTGELFF.

This clone was picked up one time. J is TRBJ1-6 and V is TRBV10-3; a possible D gene is TRBD1 (5 bases). Germline CDR1 is ENHRY and CDR2 is SYGVKD. V lost 4 bases, J lost 7 bases, and 11 bases lay in between. The CDR3 covers 14 residues. The CDR3 reads CAISAAGRNSPLHF. In DNA, the CDR3 is TGTGCCATCAGTGCGGCGGGACGAAATTCACCCCTCCACTTT.

The genes are TRBV12-3 or TRBV12-4 and TRBJ1-5; D gene unclear. CDR3 length: 13 amino acids. Trimming stripped 6 bases from V and 6 bases from J, with 12 bases between. The CDR3 DNA follows: TGTGCCAGCAGCCGCCTAGCTGGTCAGCCCCAGCATTTT. Translating gives CASSRLAGQPQHF.

This sequence joins TRBV24-1 and TRBJ1-1; D not resolved. Trimming stripped 5 bases from V and 5 bases from J, with 14 bases between. This CDR3 has 14 residues. The germline V gene encodes CDR1 KGHDR and CDR2 SFDVKD. The CDR3 nucleotides are TGTGCCACCAGTGGCCCCGGTGCGGGGACTGAAGCTTTCTTT. Amino acid sequence: CATSGPGAGTEAFF.

The chain joins TRBV2 to TRBJ1-1; 10 nucleotides align to TRBD1. V was pared by 6 bases and J by 5 bases, with 6 bases of the junction left unmatched. The length of the CDR3 is 14 residues. The germline V gene encodes CDR1 SNHLY and CDR2 FYNNEI. CDR3 bases: TGTGCCAGCAGGCGAGAGGACAGGGGGACTGAAGCTTTCTTT. It yields the protein CASRREDRGTEAFF.

This clone was seen more than once but under ten times. The CDR3 loop reads CASSERYGGENTEAFF. In nucleotides, the CDR3 is TGTGCCAGCAGTGAACGTTATGGCGGAGAGAACACTGAAGCTTTCTTT. This sequence joins TRBV2 and TRBJ1-1, with D uncertain. Germline lookup yields CDR1 SNHLY and CDR2 FYNNEI. V lost 2 bases and J lost 1, with 14 bases in between. There are 16 residues in the CDR3.

The chain joins TRBV2 to TRBJ1-2; D remains ambiguous. V was cut by 3 bases and J by 8 bases, with 16 bases left in between. The CDR3 has 14 residues. CDR1 SNHLY and CDR2 FYNNEI come from the germline V gene. The CDR3, as DNA: TGTGCCAGCAGTGAGAGGACCGCGATTGCCGGCTACACCTTC. This sequence encodes CASSERTAIAGYTF.